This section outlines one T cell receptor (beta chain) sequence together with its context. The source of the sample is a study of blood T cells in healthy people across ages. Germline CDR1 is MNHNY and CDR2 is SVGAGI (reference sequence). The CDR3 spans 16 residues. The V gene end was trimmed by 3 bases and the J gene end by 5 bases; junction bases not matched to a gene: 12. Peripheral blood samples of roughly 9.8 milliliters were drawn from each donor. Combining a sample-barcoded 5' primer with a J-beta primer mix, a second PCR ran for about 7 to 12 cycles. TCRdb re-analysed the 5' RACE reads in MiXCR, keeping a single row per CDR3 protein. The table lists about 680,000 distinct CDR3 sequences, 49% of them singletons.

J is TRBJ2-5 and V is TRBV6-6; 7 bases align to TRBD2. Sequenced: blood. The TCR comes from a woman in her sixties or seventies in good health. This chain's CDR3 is CASSYRRQRGRETQYF. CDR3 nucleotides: TGTGCCAGCAGTTATCGGAGGCAGCGGGGAAGGGAGACCCAGTACTTC.